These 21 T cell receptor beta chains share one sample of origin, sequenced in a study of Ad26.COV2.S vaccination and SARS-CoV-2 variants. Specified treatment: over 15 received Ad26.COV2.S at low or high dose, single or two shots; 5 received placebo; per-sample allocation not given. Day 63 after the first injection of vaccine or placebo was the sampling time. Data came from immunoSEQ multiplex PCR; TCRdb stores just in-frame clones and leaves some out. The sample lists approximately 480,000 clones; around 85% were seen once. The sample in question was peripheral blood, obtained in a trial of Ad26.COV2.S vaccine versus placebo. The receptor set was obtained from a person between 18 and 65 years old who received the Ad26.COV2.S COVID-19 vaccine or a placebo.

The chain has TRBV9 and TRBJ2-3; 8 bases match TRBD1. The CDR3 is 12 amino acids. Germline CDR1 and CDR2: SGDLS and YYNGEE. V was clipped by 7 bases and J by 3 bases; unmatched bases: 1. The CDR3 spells CASDRGTDTQYF. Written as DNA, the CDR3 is TGTGCCAGCGACAGGGGTACAGATACGCAGTATTTT.

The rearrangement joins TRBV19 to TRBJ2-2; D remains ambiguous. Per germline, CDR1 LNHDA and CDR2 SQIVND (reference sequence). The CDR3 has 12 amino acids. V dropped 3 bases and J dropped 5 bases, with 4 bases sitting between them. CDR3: CASSILTGELFF. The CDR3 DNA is TGTGCCAGTAGTATTTTGACCGGGGAGCTGTTTTTT.

Here the CDR3 reads CASMAQGGLIQPQHF. CDR3 DNA: TGTGCCAGCATGGCCCAGGGGGGGCTAATTCAGCCCCAGCATTTT. The genes are TRBV28 and TRBJ1-5; 7 positions match TRBD1. Germline V gives CDR1 MDHEN, CDR2 SYDVKM. The V segment lost 7 bases and the J segment 6 bases; nucleotides outside the gene matches: 12. The CDR3 is made up of 15 amino acids.

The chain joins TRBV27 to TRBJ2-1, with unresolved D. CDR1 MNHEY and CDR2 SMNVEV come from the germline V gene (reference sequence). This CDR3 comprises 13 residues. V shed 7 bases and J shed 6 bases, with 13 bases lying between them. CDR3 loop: CASTQLSSNEQFF. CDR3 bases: TGTGCCAGCACGCAGCTATCAAGCAATGAGCAGTTCTTC.

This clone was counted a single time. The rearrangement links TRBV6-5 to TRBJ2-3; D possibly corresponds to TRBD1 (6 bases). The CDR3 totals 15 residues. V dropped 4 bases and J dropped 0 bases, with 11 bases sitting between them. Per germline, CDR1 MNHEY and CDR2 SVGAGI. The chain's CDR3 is CASSSTGTSTDTQYF. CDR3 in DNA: TGTGCCAGCAGTTCCACAGGGACCAGCACAGATACGCAGTATTTT.

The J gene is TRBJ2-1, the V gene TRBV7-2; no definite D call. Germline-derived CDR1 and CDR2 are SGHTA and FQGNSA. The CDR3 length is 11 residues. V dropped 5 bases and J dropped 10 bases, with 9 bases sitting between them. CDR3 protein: CASSALYEQFF. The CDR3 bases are TGTGCCAGCAGCGCATTGTACGAGCAGTTCTTC.

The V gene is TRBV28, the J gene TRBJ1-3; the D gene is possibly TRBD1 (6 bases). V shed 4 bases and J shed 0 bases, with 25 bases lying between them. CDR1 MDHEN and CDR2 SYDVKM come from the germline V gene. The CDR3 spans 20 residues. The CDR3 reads CASSSLGRWDIQDSGNTIYF. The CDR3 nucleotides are TGTGCCAGCAGTTCGCTAGGGAGGTGGGACATACAGGACTCTGGAAACACCATATATTTT. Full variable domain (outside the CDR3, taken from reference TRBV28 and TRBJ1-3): DVKVTQSSRYLVKRTGEKVFLECVQDMDHENMFWYRQDPGLGLRLIYFSYDVKMKEKGDIPEGYSVSREKKERFSLILESASTNQTSMYLCASSSLGRWDIQDSGNTIYFGEGSWLTVV.

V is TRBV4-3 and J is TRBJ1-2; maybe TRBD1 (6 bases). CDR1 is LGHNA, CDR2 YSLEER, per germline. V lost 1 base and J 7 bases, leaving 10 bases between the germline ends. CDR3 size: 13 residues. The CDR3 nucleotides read TGCGCCAGCAGCCAAGTCACAGGGTCTGGCTACACCTTC. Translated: CASSQVTGSGYTF.

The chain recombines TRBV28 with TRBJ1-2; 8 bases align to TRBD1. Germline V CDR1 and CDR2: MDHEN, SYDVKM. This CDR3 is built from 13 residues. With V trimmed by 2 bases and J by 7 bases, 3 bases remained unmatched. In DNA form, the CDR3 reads TGTGCCAGCAGTTTACAGGGGGCGCGTGGCTACACCTTC. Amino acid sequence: CASSLQGARGYTF.

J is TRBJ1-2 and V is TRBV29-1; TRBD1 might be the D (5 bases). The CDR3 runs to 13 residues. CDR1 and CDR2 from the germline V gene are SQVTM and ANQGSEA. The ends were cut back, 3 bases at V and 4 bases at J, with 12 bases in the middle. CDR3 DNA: TGCAGCGTTGAGGCGGCAGGGTCCTATGGCTACACCTTC. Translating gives CSVEAAGSYGYTF.

CDR3 coding DNA: TGTGCCAGCAGCCAGGGGACTGACTATGGCTACACCTTC. It specifies CASSQGTDYGYTF. This chain links TRBV3-1 (or the pseudogene TRBV3-2) with TRBJ1-2; D possibly corresponds to TRBD1 (5 bases). Trimming removed 3 bases from V and 3 bases from J, with 8 bases in between. The CDR3 consists of 13 residues. Germline CDR1 reads LGHDT; CDR2 reads YNNKEL (reference sequence).

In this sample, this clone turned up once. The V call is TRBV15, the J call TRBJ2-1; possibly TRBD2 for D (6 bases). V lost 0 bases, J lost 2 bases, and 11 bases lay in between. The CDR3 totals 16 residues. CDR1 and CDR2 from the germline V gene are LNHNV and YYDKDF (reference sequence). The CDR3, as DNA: TGTGCCACCAGCAGAGATTTCGGGGGAGCCTACAATGAGCAGTTCTTC. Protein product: CATSRDFGGAYNEQFF.

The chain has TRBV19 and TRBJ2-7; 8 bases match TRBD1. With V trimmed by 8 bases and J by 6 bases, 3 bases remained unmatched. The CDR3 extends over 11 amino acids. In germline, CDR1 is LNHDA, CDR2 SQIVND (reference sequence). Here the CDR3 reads CASQGAREQYF. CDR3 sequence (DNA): TGTGCCAGTCAGGGGGCGCGCGAGCAGTACTTC. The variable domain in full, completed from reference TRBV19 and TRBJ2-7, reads DGGITQSPKYLFRKEGQNVTLSCEQNLNHDAMYWYRQDPGQGLRLIYYSQIVNDFQKGDIAEGYSVSREKKESFPLTVTSAQKNPTAFYLCASQGAREQYFGPGTRLTVT.

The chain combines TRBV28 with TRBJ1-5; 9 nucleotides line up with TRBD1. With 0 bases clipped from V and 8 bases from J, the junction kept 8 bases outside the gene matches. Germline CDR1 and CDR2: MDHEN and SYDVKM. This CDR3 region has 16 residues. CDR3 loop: CASSLWGTGKHKPQHF. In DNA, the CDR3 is TGTGCCAGCAGTTTATGGGGGACAGGGAAACATAAGCCCCAGCATTTT.

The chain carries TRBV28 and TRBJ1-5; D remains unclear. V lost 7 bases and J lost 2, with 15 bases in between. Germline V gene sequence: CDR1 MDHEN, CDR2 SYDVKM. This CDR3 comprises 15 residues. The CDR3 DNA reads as TGTGCCAGCACCCTTGGGGTATCTGGCAATCAGCCCCAGCATTTT. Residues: CASTLGVSGNQPQHF.

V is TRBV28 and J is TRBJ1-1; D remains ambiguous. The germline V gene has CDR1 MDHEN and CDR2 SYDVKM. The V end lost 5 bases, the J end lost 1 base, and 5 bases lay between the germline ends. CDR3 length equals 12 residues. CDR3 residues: CASSPPNTEAFF. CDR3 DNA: TGTGCCAGCAGTCCTCCGAACACTGAAGCTTTCTTT.

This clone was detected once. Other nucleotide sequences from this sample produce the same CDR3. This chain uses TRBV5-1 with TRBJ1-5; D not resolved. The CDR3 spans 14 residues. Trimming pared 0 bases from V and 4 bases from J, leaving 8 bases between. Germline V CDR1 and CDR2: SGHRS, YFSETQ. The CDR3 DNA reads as TGCGCCAGCAGCTTGGAGGCGGGGAATCAGCCCCAGCATTTT. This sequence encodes CASSLEAGNQPQHF.

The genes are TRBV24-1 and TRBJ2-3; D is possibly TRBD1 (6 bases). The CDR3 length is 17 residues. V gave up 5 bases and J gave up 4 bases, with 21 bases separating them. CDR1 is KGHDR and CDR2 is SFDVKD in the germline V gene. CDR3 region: CATSVLKDRFAADTQYF. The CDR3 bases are TGTGCCACCAGTGTTCTGAAAGACAGGTTTGCCGCAGATACGCAGTATTTT.

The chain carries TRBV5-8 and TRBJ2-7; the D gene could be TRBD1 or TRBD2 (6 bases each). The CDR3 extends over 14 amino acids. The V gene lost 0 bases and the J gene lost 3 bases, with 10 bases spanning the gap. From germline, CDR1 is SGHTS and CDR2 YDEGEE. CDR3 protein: CASSLVGGVYEQYF. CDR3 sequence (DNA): TGTGCCAGCAGCTTGGTGGGGGGCGTCTACGAGCAGTACTTC.

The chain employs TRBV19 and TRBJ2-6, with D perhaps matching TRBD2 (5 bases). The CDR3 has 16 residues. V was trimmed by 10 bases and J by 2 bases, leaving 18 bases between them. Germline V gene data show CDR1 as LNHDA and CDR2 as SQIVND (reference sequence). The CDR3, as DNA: TGTGCCACAACCCCGGGAACTATGGCTGGGGCCAACGTCCTGACTTTC. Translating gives CATTPGTMAGANVLTF.

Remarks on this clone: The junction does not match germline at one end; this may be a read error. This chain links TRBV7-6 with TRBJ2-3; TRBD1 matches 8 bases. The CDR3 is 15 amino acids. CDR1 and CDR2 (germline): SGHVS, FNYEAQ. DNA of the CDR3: TGTGCCAGCAGCTTAACCCCTGGGGGGACAGGTACGCAGTATTTT. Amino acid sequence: CASSLTPGGTGTQYF.